This passage covers 13 T cell receptor beta chains from one sample sequenced in a study of identical twins. TCRdb used MiXCR to reprocess the 5' RACE reads, holding one entry per CDR3 protein. The repertoire holds 250,000 or so distinct CDR3 sequences, with about 8% as singletons. The same data also contributed to another study, on yellow fever vaccine responses in identical twins.

Sequenced material: CD8+ T cells sorted from blood. Source of these receptors: a young woman in good health.

This clonotype was seen at least ten times. The rearrangement links TRBV6-4 to TRBJ2-3; D is undetermined. The CDR3 is made up of 14 amino acids. The V end lost 0 bases, the J end lost 0 bases, and 4 bases lay between the germline ends. Germline CDR1 MRHNA, CDR2 SNTAGT. The CDR3 DNA follows: TGTGCCAGCAGTGACTCGGAGAGCACAGATACGCAGTATTTT. Protein: CASSDSESTDTQYF.

CDR3 region: CASSSQLAGQETQYF. CDR3 in DNA: TGTGCCAGCAGTTCCCAACTAGCGGGCCAAGAGACCCAGTACTTC. V usage is TRBV6-5 and J usage is TRBJ2-5, with TRBD2 matching 9 bases. Unmatched junction bases numbered 4, after V lost 4 bases and J lost 1 base. This CDR3 is 15 amino acids long. CDR1 MNHEY and CDR2 SVGAGI come from the germline V gene.

This clonotype was counted at least ten times. This sequence joins TRBV5-1 and TRBJ1-5; D is unclear. Germline V gene data show CDR1 as SGHRS and CDR2 as YFSETQ. The CDR3 is made up of 14 amino acids. The germline V and J ends were trimmed by 0 bases and 3 bases, with 7 bases remaining between them. CDR3 DNA sequence: TGCGCCAGCAGCTTGGACGTTTCCAATCAGCCCCAGCATTTT. This gives the protein CASSLDVSNQPQHF. Based on the CDR3 plus reference TRBV5-1 and TRBJ1-5, the full variable domain is KAGVTQTPRYLIKTRGQQVTLSCSPISGHRSVSWYQQTPGQGLQFLFEYFSETQRNKGNFPGRFSGRQFSNSRSEMNVSTLELGDSALYLCASSLDVSNQPQHFGDGTRLSIL.

The chain has TRBV7-6 and TRBJ2-5; unclear D gene. The CDR3 contains 14 residues. Trimming took 1 base from V and 8 from J, leaving 14 bases between them. The germline V gene encodes CDR1 SGHVS and CDR2 FNYEAQ. CDR3 DNA sequence: TGTGCCAGCAGCTTAGGTGGGATTGTGAGCACCCAGTACTTC. Translated, it gives CASSLGGIVSTQYF.

V usage is TRBV20-1 and J usage is TRBJ2-1; TRBD2 matches 10 bases. J gave up 6 bases and V 0 bases, and 5 bases lay outside the gene matches. Germline CDR1 DFQATT, CDR2 SNEGSKA (reference sequence). The CDR3 length is 15 residues. CDR3 amino acids: CSARDFGTSVNEQFF. The CDR3, as DNA: TGCAGTGCTAGAGATTTCGGGACTAGCGTCAATGAGCAGTTCTTC.

V usage is TRBV29-1 and J usage is TRBJ2-7, with 9 bases lining up with TRBD1. Trimming cost V 1 base and J 1 base; bases outside gene matches: 8. Germline-derived CDR1 and CDR2 are SQVTM and ANQGSEA. The CDR3 runs 16 residues. This chain's CDR3 is CSVEGSPGQGSYEQYF. CDR3 nucleotides: TGCAGCGTTGAAGGCTCACCGGGACAGGGATCCTACGAGCAGTACTTC.

This clonotype was seen repeatedly, ten times or more. The V and J genes are TRBV11-3 and TRBJ2-2; maybe TRBD1 (5 bases). The ends were cut back, 3 bases at V and 6 bases at J, with 8 bases in the middle. This CDR3 comprises 13 residues. The germline gives CDR1 SGHNT, CDR2 YENEEA. CDR3 in amino acids: CASSFRDPGELFF. The CDR3 nucleotides are TGTGCCAGCAGCTTCAGGGATCCCGGGGAGCTGTTTTTT.

This clonotype has just a few counts. The rearrangement links TRBV15 to TRBJ2-1; no clear D gene. Germline-derived CDR1 and CDR2 are LNHNV and YYDKDF (reference sequence). The CDR3 runs 15 residues. The V end was cut by 1 base, the J end by 8 bases, with 15 bases between. CDR3 loop: CATSRVSRALHEQFF. The CDR3 DNA follows: TGTGCCACCAGCAGAGTATCTCGAGCGTTACATGAGCAGTTCTTC.

In its sample, this clonotype was seen a few times. V gene TRBV27 combines with J gene TRBJ2-2; 7 bases line up with TRBD2. The CDR3 extends over 15 amino acids. Germline lookup yields CDR1 MNHEY and CDR2 SMNVEV (reference sequence). The junction had 4 bases not matched to a gene; V was cut back by 6 bases and J by 0 bases. CDR3 sequence: CASRTGTTNTGELFF. The DNA for the CDR3 is TGTGCCAGCAGAACCGGGACTACGAACACCGGGGAGCTGTTTTTT.

This clonotype was observed a few times. The chain's CDR3 is CASLGQGQETQYF. For the CDR3, the DNA is TGTGCCAGCCTGGGACAGGGCCAAGAGACCCAGTACTTC. V gene TRBV11-2 combines with J gene TRBJ2-5; 9 bases fit TRBD1. This CDR3 has 13 residues. Germline V gene lookup returns CDR1 SGHAT and CDR2 FQNNGV. V was clipped by 8 bases and J by 1 base; unmatched bases: 2.

In this sample, this clonotype turned up many times. The CDR3 region is CASSSPLDRVLPGNYGYTF. CDR3 bases: TGTGCCAGCAGCTCCCCTTTGGACAGGGTACTCCCCGGGAACTATGGCTACACCTTC. The V call is TRBV11-1, the J call TRBJ1-2, with 8 bases lining up with TRBD1. This CDR3 has 19 amino acids. From germline, CDR1 is SGHAT and CDR2 FQDESV (reference sequence). Unmatched junction bases numbered 18, after V lost 4 bases and J lost 2 bases.

J is TRBJ2-1 and V is TRBV6-5; possibly TRBD1 for D (5 bases). There are 12 residues in the CDR3. The V gene's germline CDR1 is MNHEY and CDR2 SVGAGI. The V end was cut by 8 bases, the J end by 6 bases, with 11 bases between. CDR3 protein: CASWGTSNEQFF. CDR3 bases: TGTGCCAGCTGGGGCACCTCCAATGAGCAGTTCTTC.

V gene TRBV12-3 or TRBV12-4 combines with J gene TRBJ2-7; possibly TRBD1 or TRBD2 for D (5 bases each). The V end lost 6 bases, the J end lost 2 bases, and 14 bases lay between the germline ends. This CDR3 has 14 amino acids. CDR3 amino acids: CASSWGPLTYEQYF. The CDR3, as DNA: TGTGCCAGCAGCTGGGGACCGTTGACCTACGAGCAGTACTTC.